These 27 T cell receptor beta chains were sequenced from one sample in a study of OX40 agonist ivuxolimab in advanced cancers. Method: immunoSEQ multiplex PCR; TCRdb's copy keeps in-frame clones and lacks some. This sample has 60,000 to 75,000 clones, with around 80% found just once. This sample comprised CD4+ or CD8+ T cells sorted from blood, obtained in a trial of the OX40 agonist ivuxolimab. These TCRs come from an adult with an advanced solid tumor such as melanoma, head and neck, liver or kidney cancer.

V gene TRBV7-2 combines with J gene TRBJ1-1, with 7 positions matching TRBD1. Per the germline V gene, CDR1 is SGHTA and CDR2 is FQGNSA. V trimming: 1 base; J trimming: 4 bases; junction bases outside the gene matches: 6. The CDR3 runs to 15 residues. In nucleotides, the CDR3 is TGTGCCAGCAGCTTAGGGGACAGCAAGTTCACTGAAGCTTTCTTT. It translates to CASSLGDSKFTEAFF. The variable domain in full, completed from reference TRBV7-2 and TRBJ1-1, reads GAGVSQSPSNKVTEKGKDVELRCDPISGHTALYWYRQSLGQGLEFLIYFQGNSAPDKSGLPSDRFSAERTGGSVSTLTIQRTQQEDSAVYLCASSLGDSKFTEAFFGQGTRLTVV.

The DNA for the CDR3 is TGTGCCAGCAGCTCCCTTCATCGACGGAGCACAGATACGCAGTATTTT. Protein sequence: CASSSLHRRSTDTQYF. The V call is TRBV5-6, the J call TRBJ2-3; D is undetermined. Germline CDR1 and CDR2: SGHDT and YYEEEE. Trimming removed 3 bases at V and 0 bases at J, with 14 bases between. The CDR3 is 16 residues long.

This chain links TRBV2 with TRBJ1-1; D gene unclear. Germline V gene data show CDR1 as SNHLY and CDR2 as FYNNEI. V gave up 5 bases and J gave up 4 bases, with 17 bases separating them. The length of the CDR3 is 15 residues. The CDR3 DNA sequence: TGTGCCAGCAGTCTTACGGACTTACCGGGCACTGAAGCTTTCTTT. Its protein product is CASSLTDLPGTEAFF.

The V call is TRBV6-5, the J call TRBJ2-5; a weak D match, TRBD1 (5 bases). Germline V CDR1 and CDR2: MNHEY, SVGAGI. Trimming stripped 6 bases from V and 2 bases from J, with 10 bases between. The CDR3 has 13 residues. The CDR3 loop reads CASSRKGQETQYF. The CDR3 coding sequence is TGTGCCAGCAGCCGGAAGGGGCAAGAGACCCAGTACTTC.

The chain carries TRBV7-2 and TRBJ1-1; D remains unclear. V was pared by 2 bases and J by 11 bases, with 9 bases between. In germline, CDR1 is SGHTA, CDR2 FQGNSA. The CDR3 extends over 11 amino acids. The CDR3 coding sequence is TGTGCCAGCAGCTTAACCGACAAGGCTTTCTTT. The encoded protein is CASSLTDKAFF.

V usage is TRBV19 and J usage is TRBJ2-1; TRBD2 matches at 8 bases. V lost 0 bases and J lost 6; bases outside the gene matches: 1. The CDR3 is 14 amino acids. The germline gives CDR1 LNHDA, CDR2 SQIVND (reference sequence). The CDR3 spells CASSIDRGGNEQFF. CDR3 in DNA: TGTGCCAGTAGTATAGACCGGGGGGGCAATGAGCAGTTCTTC. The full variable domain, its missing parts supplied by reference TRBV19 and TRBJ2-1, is DGGITQSPKYLFRKEGQNVTLSCEQNLNHDAMYWYRQDPGQGLRLIYYSQIVNDFQKGDIAEGYSVSREKKESFPLTVTSAQKNPTAFYLCASSIDRGGNEQFFGPGTRLTVL.

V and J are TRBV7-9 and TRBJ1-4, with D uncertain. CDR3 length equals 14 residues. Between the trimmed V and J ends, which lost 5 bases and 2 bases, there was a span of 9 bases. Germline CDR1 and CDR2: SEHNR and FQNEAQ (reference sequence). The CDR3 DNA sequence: TGTGCCAGCAGCACAAGTGGGACTAATGAAAAACTGTTTTTT. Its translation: CASSTSGTNEKLFF.

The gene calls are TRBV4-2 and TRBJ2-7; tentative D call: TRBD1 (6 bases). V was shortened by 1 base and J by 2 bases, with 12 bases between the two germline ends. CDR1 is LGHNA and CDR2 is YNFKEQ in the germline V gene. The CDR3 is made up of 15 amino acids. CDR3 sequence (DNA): TGTGCCAGCAGCCAAGTGCAGCAGGGGCCCTACGAGCAGTACTTC. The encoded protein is CASSQVQQGPYEQYF.

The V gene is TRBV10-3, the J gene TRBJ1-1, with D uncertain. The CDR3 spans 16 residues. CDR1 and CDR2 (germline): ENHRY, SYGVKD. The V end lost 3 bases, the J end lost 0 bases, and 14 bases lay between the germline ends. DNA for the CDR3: TGTGCCATCAGTGACCAACCGCGAAGGGTGAACACTGAAGCTTTCTTT. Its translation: CAISDQPRRVNTEAFF.

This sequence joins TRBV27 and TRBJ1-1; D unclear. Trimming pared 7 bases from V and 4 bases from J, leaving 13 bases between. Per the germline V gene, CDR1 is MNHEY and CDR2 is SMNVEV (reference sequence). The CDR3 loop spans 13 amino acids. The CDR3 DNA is TGTGCCAGCACCACACGGCCACCCACTGAAGCTTTCTTT. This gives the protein CASTTRPPTEAFF.

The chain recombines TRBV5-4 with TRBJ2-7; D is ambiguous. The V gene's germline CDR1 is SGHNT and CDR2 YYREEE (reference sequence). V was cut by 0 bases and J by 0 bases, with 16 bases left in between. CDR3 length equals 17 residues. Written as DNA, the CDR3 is TGTGCCAGCAGCTTGGGGCGTGGAGCAAAAACCTCCTACGAGCAGTACTTC. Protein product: CASSLGRGAKTSYEQYF. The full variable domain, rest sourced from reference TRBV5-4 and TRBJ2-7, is ETGVTQSPTHLIKTRGQQVTLRCSSQSGHNTVSWYQQALGQGPQFIFQYYREEENGRGNFPPRFSGLQFPNYSSELNVNALELDDSALYLCASSLGRGAKTSYEQYFGPGTRLTVT.

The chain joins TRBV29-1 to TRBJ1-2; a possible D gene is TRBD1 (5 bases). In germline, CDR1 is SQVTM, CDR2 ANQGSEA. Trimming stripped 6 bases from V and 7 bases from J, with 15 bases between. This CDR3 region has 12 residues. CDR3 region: CSVRFLQGGYTF. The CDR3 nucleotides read TGCAGCGTCAGGTTCCTCCAGGGTGGCTACACCTTC.

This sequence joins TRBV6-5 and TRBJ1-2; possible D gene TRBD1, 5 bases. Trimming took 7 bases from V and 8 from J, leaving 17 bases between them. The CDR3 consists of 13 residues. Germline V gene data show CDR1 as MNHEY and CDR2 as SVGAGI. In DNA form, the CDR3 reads TGTGCCAGCATTACCCAGGGACGTTCGGGCTACACCTTC. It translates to CASITQGRSGYTF.

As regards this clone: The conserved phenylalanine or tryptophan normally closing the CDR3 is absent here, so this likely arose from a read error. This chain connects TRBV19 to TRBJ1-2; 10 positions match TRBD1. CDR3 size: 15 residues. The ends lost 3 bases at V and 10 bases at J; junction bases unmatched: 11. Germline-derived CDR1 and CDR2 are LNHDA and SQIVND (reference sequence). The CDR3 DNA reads TGTGCCAGTAGTATCGCAACCGTCGGGACAGGGGCCTACACCCTC. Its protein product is CASSIATVGTGAYTL.

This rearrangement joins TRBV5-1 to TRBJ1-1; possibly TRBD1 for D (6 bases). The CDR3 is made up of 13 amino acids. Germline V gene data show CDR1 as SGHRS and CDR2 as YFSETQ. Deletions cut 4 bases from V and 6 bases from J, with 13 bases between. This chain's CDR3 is CASSTEQGAEAFF. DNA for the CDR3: TGCGCCAGCAGCACGGAACAGGGCGCTGAAGCTTTCTTT.

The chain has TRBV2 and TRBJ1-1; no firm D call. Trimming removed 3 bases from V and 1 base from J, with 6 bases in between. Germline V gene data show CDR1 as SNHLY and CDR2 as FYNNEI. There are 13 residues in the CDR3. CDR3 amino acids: CASSDGENTEAFF. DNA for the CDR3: TGTGCCAGCAGTGACGGGGAGAACACTGAAGCTTTCTTT. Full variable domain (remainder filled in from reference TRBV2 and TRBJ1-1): EPEVTQTPSHQVTQMGQEVILRCVPISNHLYFYWYRQILGQKVEFLVSFYNNEISEKSEIFDDQFSVERPDGSNFTLKIRSTKLEDSAMYFCASSDGENTEAFFGQGTRLTVV.

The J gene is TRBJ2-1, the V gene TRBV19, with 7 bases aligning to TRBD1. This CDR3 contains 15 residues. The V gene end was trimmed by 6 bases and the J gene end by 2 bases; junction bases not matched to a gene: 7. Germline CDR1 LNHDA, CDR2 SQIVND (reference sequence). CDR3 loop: CASSPRQGPYNEQFF. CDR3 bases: TGTGCCAGTAGCCCTAGACAGGGCCCCTACAATGAGCAGTTCTTC.

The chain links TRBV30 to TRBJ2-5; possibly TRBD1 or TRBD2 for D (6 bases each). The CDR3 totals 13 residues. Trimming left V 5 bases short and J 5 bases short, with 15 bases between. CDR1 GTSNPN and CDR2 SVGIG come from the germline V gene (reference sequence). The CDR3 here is CAWGLGGQETQYF. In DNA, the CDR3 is TGTGCCTGGGGACTGGGGGGCCAGGAGACCCAGTACTTC.

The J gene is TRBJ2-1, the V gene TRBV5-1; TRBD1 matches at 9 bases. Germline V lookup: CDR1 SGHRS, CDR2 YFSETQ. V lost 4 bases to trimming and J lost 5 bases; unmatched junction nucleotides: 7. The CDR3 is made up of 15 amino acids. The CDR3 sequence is CASSQGQGINNEQFF. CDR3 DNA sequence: TGCGCCAGCAGCCAGGGACAGGGTATTAACAATGAGCAGTTCTTC.

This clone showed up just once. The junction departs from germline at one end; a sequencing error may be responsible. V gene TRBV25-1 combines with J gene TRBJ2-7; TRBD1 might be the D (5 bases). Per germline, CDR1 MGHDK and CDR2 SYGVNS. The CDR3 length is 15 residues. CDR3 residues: CASSDPGRGSHEQYF. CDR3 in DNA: TGTGCCAGCAGTGATCCCGGAAGGGGCTCCCACGAGCAGTACTTC.

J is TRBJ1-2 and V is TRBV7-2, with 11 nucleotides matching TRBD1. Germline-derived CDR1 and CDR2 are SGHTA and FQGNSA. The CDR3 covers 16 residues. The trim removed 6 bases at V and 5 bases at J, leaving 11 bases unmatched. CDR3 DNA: TGTGCCAGCAGTTTCAGGCGGACAGGGGGCGGGTATGGCTACACCTTC. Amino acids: CASSFRRTGGGYGYTF.

In nucleotides, the CDR3 is TGTGCCAGCAGCTTGAGGGACGTAGTAAGAAATTCACCCCTCCACTTT. Its protein is CASSLRDVVRNSPLHF. The chain joins TRBV5-6 to TRBJ1-6, with D possibly being TRBD1 (5 bases). V was trimmed by 1 base and J by 7 bases, leaving 15 bases between them. This CDR3 spans 16 amino acids. CDR1 SGHDT and CDR2 YYEEEE come from the germline V gene.

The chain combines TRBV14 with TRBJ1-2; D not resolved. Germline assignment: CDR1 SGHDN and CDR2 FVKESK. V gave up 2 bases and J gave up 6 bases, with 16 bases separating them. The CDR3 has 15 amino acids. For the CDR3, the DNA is TGTGCCAGCAGCCAATATGTCCGTGATAGGGATGGCTACACCTTC. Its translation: CASSQYVRDRDGYTF.

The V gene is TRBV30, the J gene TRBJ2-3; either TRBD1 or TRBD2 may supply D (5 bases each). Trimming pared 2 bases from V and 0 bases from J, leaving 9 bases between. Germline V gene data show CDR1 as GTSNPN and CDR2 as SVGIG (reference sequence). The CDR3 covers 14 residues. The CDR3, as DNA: TGTGCCTGGAGTCGGGGCGGTAGCACAGATACGCAGTATTTT. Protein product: CAWSRGGSTDTQYF.

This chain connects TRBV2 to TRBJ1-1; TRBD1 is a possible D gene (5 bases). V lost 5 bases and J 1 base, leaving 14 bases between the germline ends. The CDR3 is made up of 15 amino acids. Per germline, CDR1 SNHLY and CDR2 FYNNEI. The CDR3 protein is CASSSPWGPNTEAFF. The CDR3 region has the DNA TGTGCCAGCAGTTCCCCTTGGGGACCGAACACTGAAGCTTTCTTT.

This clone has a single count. The chain's CDR3 is CASREAAPYNEQFF. The CDR3 nucleotides read TGTGCCAGTAGGGAGGCGGCACCCTACAATGAGCAGTTCTTC. The chain has TRBV19 and TRBJ2-1; a possible D gene is TRBD2 (5 bases). V shed 6 bases and J shed 2 bases, with 11 bases lying between them. CDR1 is LNHDA and CDR2 is SQIVND in the germline V gene (reference sequence). The CDR3 totals 14 residues. Using reference TRBV19 and TRBJ2-1 for the parts outside the CDR3, the full variable domain is DGGITQSPKYLFRKEGQNVTLSCEQNLNHDAMYWYRQDPGQGLRLIYYSQIVNDFQKGDIAEGYSVSREKKESFPLTVTSAQKNPTAFYLCASREAAPYNEQFFGPGTRLTVL.

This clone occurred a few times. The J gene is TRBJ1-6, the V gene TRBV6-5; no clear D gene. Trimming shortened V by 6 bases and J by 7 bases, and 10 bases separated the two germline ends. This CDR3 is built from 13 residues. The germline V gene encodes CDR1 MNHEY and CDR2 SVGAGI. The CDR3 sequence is CASSPLGNSPLHF. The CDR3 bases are TGTGCCAGCAGCCCACTAGGAAATTCACCCCTCCACTTT.